Listed below are T cell receptor beta chains from one sample, sequenced in a study of blood T cell repertoires in COVID-19. TCRdb keeps only in-frame clones here, not all; method: immunoSEQ multiplex PCR. The table has about 85,000 clones, approximately 89% seen once. The specimen was peripheral blood. These receptors all stem from a human donor with active COVID-19. The donor label of this sample is uncertain. The CDR3 runs from the conserved cysteine through the conserved F or W.

>TRBV19|TRBJ2-2
CASSIQDTNTGELFF
>TRBV4-1|TRBJ1-1
CASSQDTSTEAFF
>TRBV30|TRBJ2-6
CAWNLVTGGTSGANVLTF
>TRBV28|TRBJ2-3
CASSLYSSGGGLSTDTQYF
>TRBV4-3|TRBJ2-6
CASSHPGALGALTF
>TRBV7-9|TRBJ1-5
CASSPGDQPQHF
>TRBV5-1|TRBJ1-1
CASSLAGQGDTEAFF
>TRBV7-2|TRBJ1-2
CASSLPIDSGYTF
>TRBV28|TRBJ1-6
CASSLFQGARGSYNSPLHF
>TRBV4-2|TRBJ2-1
CASSQERGGYNEQFF
>TRBV20-1|TRBJ2-7
CSARGLVEQYF
>TRBV6-2/TRBV6-3|TRBJ2-1
CASSSIAGGSPSSYNEQFF
>TRBV28|TRBJ1-2
CASRRTGDSGYTF
>TRBV7-2|TRBJ2-3
CASSTPLAGATDTQYF
>TRBV19|TRBJ2-1
CASTSWRGANEQFF
>TRBV5-1|TRBJ1-1
CASSSPQGGANTEAFF
>TRBV7-2|TRBJ2-1
CASSLAGSSYNEQFF
>TRBV5-4|TRBJ2-3
CASSLWGGGDVDTQYF
>TRBV7-9|TRBJ1-2
CASSPRDSNYGYTF
>TRBV6-2/TRBV6-3|TRBJ1-1
CASSPVNTEAFF
>TRBV5-4|TRBJ2-2
CASSLVGGRVAGELFF
>TRBV18|TRBJ2-5
CASSGGQGLGETQYF
>TRBV11-1|TRBJ2-1
CASSQRQANSYNEQFF
>TRBV6-4|TRBJ2-3
CASRISTGMRTDTQYF
>TRBV6-5|TRBJ2-7
CASTLTTTTYEQYF
>TRBV5-1|TRBJ2-7
CASSLSTGVIYEQYF
>TRBV2|TRBJ1-5
CASSASGGVGQPQHF
>TRBV7-2|TRBJ2-1
CASSLVAGGLVEQFF
>TRBV5-1|TRBJ2-7
CASSLDGQRYEQYF
>TRBV5-8|TRBJ1-5
CASSVGERSSQPQHF
>TRBV9|TRBJ1-2
CASSVAMGHSYGYTF
>TRBV7-2|TRBJ1-1
CASSFRMQQVVSTEAFF
>TRBV3-1/TRBV3-2|TRBJ2-7
CASSPTGSYEQYF
>TRBV2|TRBJ2-1
CASSEGRNRDFNEQFF
>TRBV6-5|TRBJ2-1
CASSYETSGFEQFF
>TRBV19|TRBJ2-5
CASSITGVETQYF
>TRBV5-1|TRBJ1-6
CASSWMTGTNSPLHF
>TRBV27|TRBJ2-1
CASWTGDSYNEQFF
>TRBV6-5|TRBJ2-5
CASKSDRARETQYF
>TRBV13|TRBJ2-3
CASSFGLITDTQYF
>TRBV9|TRBJ2-7
CASSVGTEGEQYF
>TRBV6-5|TRBJ1-1
CASSFRSGGTEAFF
>TRBV5-6|TRBJ2-3
CASSRGGLAGITDTQYF
>TRBV24-1|TRBJ1-1
CATSDPPGYTEAFF
>TRBV11-2|TRBJ2-5
CASSLGGREWETQYF
>TRBV19|TRBJ1-1
CASSITGGSTEAFF
>TRBV5-1|TRBJ2-7
CASSLDGAYEQYF
>TRBV5-1|TRBJ2-2
CASSDSTSLANTGELFF